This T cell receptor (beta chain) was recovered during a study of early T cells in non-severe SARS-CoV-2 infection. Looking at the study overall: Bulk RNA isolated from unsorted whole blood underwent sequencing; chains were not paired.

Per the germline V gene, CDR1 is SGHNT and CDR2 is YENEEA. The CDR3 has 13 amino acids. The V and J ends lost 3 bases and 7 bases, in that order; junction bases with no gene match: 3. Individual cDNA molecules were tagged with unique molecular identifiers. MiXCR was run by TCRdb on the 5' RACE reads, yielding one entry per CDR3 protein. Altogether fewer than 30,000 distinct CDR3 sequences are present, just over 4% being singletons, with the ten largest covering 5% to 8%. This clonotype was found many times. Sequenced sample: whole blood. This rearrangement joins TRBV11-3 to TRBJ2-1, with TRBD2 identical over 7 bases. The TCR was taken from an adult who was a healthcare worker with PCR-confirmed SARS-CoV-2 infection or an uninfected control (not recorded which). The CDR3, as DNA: TGTGCCAGCAGCTTCGGGAGGTATAATGAGCAGTTCTTC. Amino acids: CASSFGRYNEQFF.